This is a list of T cell receptor beta chains from one sample in a study of blood T cell repertoires in COVID-19. Sequencing was performed with immunoSEQ multiplex PCR; in TCRdb, only in-frame clones are kept and a portion is missing. In the table there are roughly 120,000 clones, 92% of which are singletons. The sample comprised peripheral blood. The receptor set was obtained from a man aged 50 or older with COVID-19, enrolled during active disease. CDR3s include the opening cysteine and the closing phenylalanine or tryptophan. A D gene is named only where the DNA matches it firmly. Clone size appears in some rows only: once, few, many, or a class for an expanded clone.

D gene | CDR3 length | J gene | clone size | V gene | CDR3 protein | CDR3 DNA
TRBD2 | 17 | TRBJ2-1 | - | TRBV7-2 | CASSLVPSGNIYNEQFF | TGTGCCAGCAGCTTAGTCCCTAGCGGGAATATATACAATGAGCAGTTCTTC
TRBD2 | 19 | TRBJ2-2 | - | TRBV7-2 | CASSYKLAGGPSDTGELFF | TGTGCCAGCAGCTATAAACTAGCGGGAGGGCCGTCAGACACCGGGGAGCTGTTTTTT
TRBD2 | 16 | TRBJ2-2 | - | TRBV19 | CASSPLEGGKAGELFF | TGTGCCAGTAGCCCTCTTGAGGGAGGGAAGGCCGGGGAGCTGTTTTTT
TRBD2 | 19 | TRBJ2-7 | - | TRBV27 | CASSPDLNPRLAGVGEQYF | TGTGCCAGCAGCCCAGACCTTAATCCGAGACTAGCGGGAGTGGGGGAGCAGTACTTC
- | 13 | TRBJ1-1 | - | TRBV3-1/TRBV3-2 | CASSLGPTAEAFF | TGTGCCAGCAGCCTGGGTCCAACAGCAGAAGCTTTCTTT
TRBD1 | 18 | TRBJ1-6 | - | TRBV28 | CASSPGGQESSYNSPLHF | TGTGCCAGCAGTCCAGGAGGACAGGAGAGCTCCTATAATTCACCCCTCCACTTT
- | 14 | TRBJ2-7 | - | TRBV5-8 | CASRGFPGYYEQYF | TGTGCCAGCAGAGGATTTCCGGGATATTACGAGCAGTACTTC
- | 14 | TRBJ1-5 | - | TRBV27 | CASSLGGSGQPQHF | TGTGCCAGCAGTTTAGGAGGAAGCGGTCAGCCCCAGCATTTT
TRBD1 | 12 | TRBJ1-1 | few | TRBV18 | CASSLNRGEAFF | TGTGCCAGCTCACTCAACAGGGGTGAAGCTTTCTTT
- | 13 | TRBJ1-1 | - | TRBV9 | CASSVGGDTEAFF | TGTGCCAGCAGCGTAGGGGGGGACACTGAAGCTTTCTTT
- | 12 | TRBJ1-3 | once | TRBV30 | CAWSVQGNTIYF | TGTGCCTGGAGTGTGCAGGGAAACACCATATATTTT
TRBD2 | 14 | TRBJ2-3 | - | TRBV7-3 | CATRRREGGDTQYF | TGTGCCACCCGGCGGAGGGAGGGTGGAGATACGCAGTATTTT
TRBD1 | 16 | TRBJ1-6 | - | TRBV5-1 | CASSFTGTDTNSPLHF | TGCGCCAGCAGCTTCACAGGGACAGATACAAATTCACCCCTCCACTTT
- | 13 | TRBJ1-5 | once | TRBV30 | CAWSSGVDQPQHF | TGTGCCTGGAGTTCGGGGGTAGATCAGCCCCAGCATTTT
TRBD1 | 13 | TRBJ2-5 | - | TRBV5-4 | CASSGDRDETQYF | TGTGCCAGCAGCGGGGACAGGGACGAGACCCAGTACTTC
- | 18 | TRBJ1-1 | - | TRBV21-1 | CASSKGGTGAGGNTEAFF | TGTGCCAGCAGCAAAGGAGGGACAGGGGCTGGTGGGAACACTGAAGCTTTCTTT
- | 14 | TRBJ2-3 | - | TRBV14 | CASSQGGRFDTQYF | TGTGCCAGCAGCCAAGGCGGGCGCTTCGATACGCAGTATTTT
TRBD2 | 16 | TRBJ2-7 | - | TRBV6-2/TRBV6-3 | CASSYSKLAGAYEQYF | TGTGCCAGCAGTTACTCTAAACTAGCGGGAGCCTACGAGCAGTACTTC
TRBD1 | 14 | TRBJ2-7 | - | TRBV11-1 | CASSTLQGWDEQYF | TGTGCCAGCAGCACCCTACAGGGGTGGGACGAGCAGTACTTC
- | 13 | TRBJ1-4 | - | TRBV6-5 | CASSYSRGEKLFF | TGTGCCAGCAGTTACTCGAGAGGAGAAAAACTGTTTTTT
TRBD2 | 15 | TRBJ2-1 | - | TRBV9 | CASSEPGLAGDEQFF | TGTGCCAGCAGCGAGCCGGGACTAGCGGGCGATGAGCAGTTCTTC
TRBD2 | 16 | TRBJ2-5 | - | TRBV7-2 | CASSFNSGVGRETQYF | TGTGCCAGCAGCTTCAATAGCGGGGTGGGGCGAGAGACCCAGTACTTC
- | 15 | TRBJ2-5 | once | TRBV29-1 | CSVAIDGPNQETQYF | TGCAGCGTTGCGATTGATGGCCCGAACCAAGAGACCCAGTACTTC
TRBD1 | 13 | TRBJ2-5 | - | TRBV7-9 | CASSRDSQETQYF | TGTGCCAGCAGTCGGGACAGCCAAGAGACCCAGTACTTC
- | 14 | TRBJ1-6 | - | TRBV4-3 | CASSQGQTNSPLHF | TGCGCCAGCAGCCAAGGACAAACTAATTCACCCCTCCACTTT
TRBD2 | 17 | TRBJ2-1 | - | TRBV3-1/TRBV3-2 | CASSPPGLAGVFDEQFF | TGTGCCAGCAGCCCCCCCGGACTAGCGGGAGTCTTCGATGAGCAGTTCTTC
- | 14 | TRBJ1-2 | - | TRBV18 | CASSPGAANYGYTF | TGTGCCAGCTCACCAGGGGCGGCTAACTATGGCTACACCTTC
- | 15 | TRBJ1-4 | - | TRBV15 | CATSRDPTGGEKLFF | TGTGCCACCAGCAGAGACCCAACCGGGGGTGAAAAACTGTTTTTT
- | 17 | TRBJ2-1 | - | TRBV4-3 | CASSPDALGGYKGEQFF | TGCGCCAGCAGCCCAGACGCACTGGGAGGTTATAAGGGTGAGCAGTTCTTC
TRBD1 | 17 | TRBJ2-7 | - | TRBV11-2 | CASSLTGTGIARDEQYF | TGTGCCAGCAGCTTAACCGGGACAGGTATCGCGAGGGACGAGCAGTACTTC
- | 15 | TRBJ2-1 | - | TRBV18 | CASSPRGKGYNEQFF | TGTGCCAGCTCACCCCGGGGGAAGGGGTACAATGAGCAGTTCTTC
- | 14 | TRBJ2-5 | - | TRBV11-2 | CASSQQAEGETQYF | TGTGCCAGCAGCCAACAAGCGGAGGGAGAGACCCAGTACTTC
TRBD2 | 14 | TRBJ2-3 | - | TRBV7-3 | CASSPSGFTDTQYF | TGTGCCAGCAGCCCTAGCGGTTTCACAGATACGCAGTATTTT
TRBD2 | 16 | TRBJ2-5 | once | TRBV10-3 | CAIRPTSGKYQETQYF | TGTGCCATCAGGCCCACTAGCGGGAAATATCAAGAGACCCAGTACTTC
- | 16 | TRBJ2-7 | - | TRBV19 | CASSERGQGWGFEQYF | TGTGCCAGTAGTGAGAGGGGCCAGGGGTGGGGCTTCGAGCAGTACTTC